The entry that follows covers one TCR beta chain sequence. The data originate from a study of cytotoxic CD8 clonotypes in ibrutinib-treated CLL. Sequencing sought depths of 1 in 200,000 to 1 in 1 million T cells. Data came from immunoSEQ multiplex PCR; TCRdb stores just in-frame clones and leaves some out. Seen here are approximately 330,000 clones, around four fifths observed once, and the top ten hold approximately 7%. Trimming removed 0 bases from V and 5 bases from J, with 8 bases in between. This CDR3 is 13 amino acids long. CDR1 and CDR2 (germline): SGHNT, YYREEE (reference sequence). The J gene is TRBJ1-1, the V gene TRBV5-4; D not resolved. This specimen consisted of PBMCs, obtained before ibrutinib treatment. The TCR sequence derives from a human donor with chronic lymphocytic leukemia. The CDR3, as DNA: TGTGCCAGCAGCTTGGAGGAAACGACTGAAGCTTTCTTT. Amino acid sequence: CASSLEETTEAFF.